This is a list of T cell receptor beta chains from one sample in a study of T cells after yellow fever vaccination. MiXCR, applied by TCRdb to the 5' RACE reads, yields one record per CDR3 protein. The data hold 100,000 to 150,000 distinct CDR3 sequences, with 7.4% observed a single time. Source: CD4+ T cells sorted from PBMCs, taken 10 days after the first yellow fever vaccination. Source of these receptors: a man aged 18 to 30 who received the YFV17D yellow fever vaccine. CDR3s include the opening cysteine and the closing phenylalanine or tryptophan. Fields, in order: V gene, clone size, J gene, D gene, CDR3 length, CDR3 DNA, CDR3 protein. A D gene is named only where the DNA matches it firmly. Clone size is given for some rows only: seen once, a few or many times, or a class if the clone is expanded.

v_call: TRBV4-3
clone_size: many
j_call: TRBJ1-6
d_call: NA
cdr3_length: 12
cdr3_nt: TGCGCCAGCAGCCAGGACGGGGGACCCCTCCACTTT
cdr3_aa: CASSQDGGPLHF

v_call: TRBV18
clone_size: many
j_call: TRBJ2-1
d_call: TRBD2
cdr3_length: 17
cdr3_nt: TGTGCCAGCTCCCCCCCACTAGCGGGGGTCTCCTACAATGAGCAGTTCTTC
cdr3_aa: CASSPPLAGVSYNEQFF

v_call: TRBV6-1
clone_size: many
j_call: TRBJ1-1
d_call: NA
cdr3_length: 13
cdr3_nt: TGTGCCAGCAGCGGACACGGGGGCACTGAAGCTTTCTTT
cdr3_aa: CASSGHGGTEAFF

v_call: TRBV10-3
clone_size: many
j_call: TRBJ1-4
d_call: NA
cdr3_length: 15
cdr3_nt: TGTGCCATCAGTGCCACCAGGGCAGGGGATGAAAAACTGTTTTTT
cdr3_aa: CAISATRAGDEKLFF

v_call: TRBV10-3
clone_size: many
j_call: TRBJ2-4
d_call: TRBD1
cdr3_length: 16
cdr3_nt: TGTGCCATCAGTGGCTCCGGACAGGGATCTACGGGCATTCAGTACTTC
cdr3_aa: CAISGSGQGSTGIQYF

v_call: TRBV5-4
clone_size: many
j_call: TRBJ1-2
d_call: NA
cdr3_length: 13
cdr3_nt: TGTGCCAGCAGCCCGGACCCTAACTATGGCTACACCTTC
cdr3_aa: CASSPDPNYGYTF

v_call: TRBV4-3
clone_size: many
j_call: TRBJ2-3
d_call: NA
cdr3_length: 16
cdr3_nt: TGCGCCAGCAGCCCCATCGGGGGCGCTCTCACAGATACGCAGTATTTT
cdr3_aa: CASSPIGGALTDTQYF

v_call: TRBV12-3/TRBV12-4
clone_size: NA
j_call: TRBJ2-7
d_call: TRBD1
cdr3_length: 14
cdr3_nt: TGTGCCAGCAGTCCTCGGACAGGGACGCACGAGCAGTACTTC
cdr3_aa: CASSPRTGTHEQYF

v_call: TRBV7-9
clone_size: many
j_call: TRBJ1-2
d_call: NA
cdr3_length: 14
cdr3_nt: TGTGCCAGCAGCCCGTGGACATCGAACTATGGCTACACCTTC
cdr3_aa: CASSPWTSNYGYTF

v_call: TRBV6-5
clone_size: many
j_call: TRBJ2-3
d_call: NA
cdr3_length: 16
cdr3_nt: TGTGCCAGCAGTTCCCCGACTATAGCTAGCACAGATACGCAGTATTTT
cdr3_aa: CASSSPTIASTDTQYF

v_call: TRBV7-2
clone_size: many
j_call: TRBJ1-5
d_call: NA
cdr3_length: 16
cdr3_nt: TGTGCCAGCAGCCCTCACCGGGCAGGGAGCAATCAGCCCCAGCATTTT
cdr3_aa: CASSPHRAGSNQPQHF

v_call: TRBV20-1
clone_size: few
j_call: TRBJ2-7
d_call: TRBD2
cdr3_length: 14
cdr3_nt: TGCAGTGCTAGAATAGCGGGGGTCATCTACGAGCAGTACTTC
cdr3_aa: CSARIAGVIYEQYF

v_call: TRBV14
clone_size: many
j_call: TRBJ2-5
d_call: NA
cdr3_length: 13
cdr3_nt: TGTGCCAGCTCATATCGAGGAGGAGAGACCCAGTACTTC
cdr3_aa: CASSYRGGETQYF

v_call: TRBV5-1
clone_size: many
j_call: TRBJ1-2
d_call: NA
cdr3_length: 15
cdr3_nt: TGCGCCAGCAGCCCAGGCGACGGACCGGCCTCGGGCTACACCTTC
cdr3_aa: CASSPGDGPASGYTF

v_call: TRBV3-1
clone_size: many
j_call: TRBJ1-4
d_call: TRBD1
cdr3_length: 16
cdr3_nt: TGTGCCAGCAGCCTGGGACAGGGGGCGTCGGTTGAAAAACTGTTTTTT
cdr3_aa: CASSLGQGASVEKLFF

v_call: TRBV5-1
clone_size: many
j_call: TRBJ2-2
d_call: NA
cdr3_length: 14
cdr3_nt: TGCGCCAGCAGCTCTGTAGGGGTTTCCGGGGAGCTGTTTTTT
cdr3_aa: CASSSVGVSGELFF

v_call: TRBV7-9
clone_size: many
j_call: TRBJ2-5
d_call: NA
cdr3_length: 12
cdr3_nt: TGTGCCAGCAGCGAAGGTTCCGAGACCCAGTACTTC
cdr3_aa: CASSEGSETQYF

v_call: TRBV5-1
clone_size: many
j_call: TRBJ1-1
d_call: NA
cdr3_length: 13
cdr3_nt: TGCGCCAGCAGTGGAGCCACAAACACTGAAGCTTTCTTT
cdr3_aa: CASSGATNTEAFF

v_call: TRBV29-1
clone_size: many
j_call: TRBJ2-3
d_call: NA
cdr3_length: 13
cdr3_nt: TGCAGCGTGGGAACGGGAAGGGCAGATACGCAGTATTTT
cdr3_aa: CSVGTGRADTQYF

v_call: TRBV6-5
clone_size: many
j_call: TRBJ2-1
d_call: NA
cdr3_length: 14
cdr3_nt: TGTGCCAGCAGTTACTCGCTAGCCCAGGATGAGCAGTTCTTC
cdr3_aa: CASSYSLAQDEQFF

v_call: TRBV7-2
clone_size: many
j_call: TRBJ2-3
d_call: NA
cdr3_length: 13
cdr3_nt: TGTGCCAGTACCGCGGGGATCACAGATACGCAGTATTTT
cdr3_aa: CASTAGITDTQYF

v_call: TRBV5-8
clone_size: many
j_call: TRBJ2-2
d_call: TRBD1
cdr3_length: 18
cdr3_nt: TGTGCCAGCAGCCTCGGGCCCCCCGGGACAGGGGGTACCGGGGAGCTGTTTTTT
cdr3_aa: CASSLGPPGTGGTGELFF

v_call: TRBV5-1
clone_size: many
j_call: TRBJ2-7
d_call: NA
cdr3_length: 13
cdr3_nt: TGCGCCAGCAGCTTGAGGGTAGATTACGAGCAGTACTTC
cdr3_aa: CASSLRVDYEQYF

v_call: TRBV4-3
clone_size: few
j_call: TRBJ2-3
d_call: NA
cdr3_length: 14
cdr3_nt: TGCGCCAGCAGCCAAGATAGGCTCGCAGATACGCAGTATTTT
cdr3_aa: CASSQDRLADTQYF

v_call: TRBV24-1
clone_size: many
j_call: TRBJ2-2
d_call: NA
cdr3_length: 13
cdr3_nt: TGTGCCACCAGTGATGACTGGACCGGGGAGCTGTTTTTT
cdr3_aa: CATSDDWTGELFF

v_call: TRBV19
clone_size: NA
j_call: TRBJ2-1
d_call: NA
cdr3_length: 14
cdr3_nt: TGTGCCAGTAGTCCAGAGCCCTCCTACAATGAGCAGTTCTTC
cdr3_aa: CASSPEPSYNEQFF

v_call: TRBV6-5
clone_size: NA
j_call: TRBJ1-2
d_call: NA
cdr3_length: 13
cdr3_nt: TGTGCCAGCCGAGGTCGCCCCAGCTATGGCTACACCTTC
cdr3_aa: CASRGRPSYGYTF

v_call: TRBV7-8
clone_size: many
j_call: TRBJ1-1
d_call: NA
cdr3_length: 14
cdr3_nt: TGTGCCAGCAGCTTAGCTCCGGCCACCACTGAAGCTTTCTTT
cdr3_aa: CASSLAPATTEAFF

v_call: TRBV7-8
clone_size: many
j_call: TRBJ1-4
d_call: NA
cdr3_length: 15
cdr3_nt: TGTGCCAGCAGCTATGGACAGTTGATAAATGAAAAACTGTTTTTT
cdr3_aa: CASSYGQLINEKLFF

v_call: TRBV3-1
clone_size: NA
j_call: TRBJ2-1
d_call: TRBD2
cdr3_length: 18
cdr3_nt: TGTACCAGCAAATCGGGACTAGCGGGGACCAGCTCCTACAATGAGCAGTTCTTC
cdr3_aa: CTSKSGLAGTSSYNEQFF

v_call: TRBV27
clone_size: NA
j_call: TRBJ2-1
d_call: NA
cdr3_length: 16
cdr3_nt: TGTGCCAGCAGTTTAGCAGGGGTGTTGGTCGGAATAGAGCAGTTCTTC
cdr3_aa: CASSLAGVLVGIEQFF

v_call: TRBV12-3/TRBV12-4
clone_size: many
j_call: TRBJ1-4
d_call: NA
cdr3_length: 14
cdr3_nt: TGTGCCAGCCAGGGAGACTTGACTAATGAAAAACTGTTTTTT
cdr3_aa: CASQGDLTNEKLFF

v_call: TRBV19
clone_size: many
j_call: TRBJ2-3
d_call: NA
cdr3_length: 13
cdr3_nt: TGTGCCAGTAGCTCCCGGGACGGGGATACGCAGTATTTT
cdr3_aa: CASSSRDGDTQYF

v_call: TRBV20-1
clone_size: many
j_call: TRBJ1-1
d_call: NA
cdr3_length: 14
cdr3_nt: TGCAGTGCTAAAACAGGAGGGTCTCGCACTGAAGCTTTCTTT
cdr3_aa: CSAKTGGSRTEAFF

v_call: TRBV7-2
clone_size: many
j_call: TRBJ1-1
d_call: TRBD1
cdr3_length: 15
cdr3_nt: TGTGCCAGCAGCTTACAGGGGGCGAGATTCACTGAAGCTTTCTTT
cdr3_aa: CASSLQGARFTEAFF

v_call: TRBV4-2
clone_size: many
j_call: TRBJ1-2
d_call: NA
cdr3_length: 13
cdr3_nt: TGTGCCAGCAGCGCCGCGTCGCGGGGTGGCTACACCTTC
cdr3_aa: CASSAASRGGYTF

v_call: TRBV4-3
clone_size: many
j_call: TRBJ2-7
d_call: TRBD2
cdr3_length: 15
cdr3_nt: TGCGCCAGCAGCCAAGATGTAGCGGGGTTTTACGAGCAGTACTTC
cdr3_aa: CASSQDVAGFYEQYF

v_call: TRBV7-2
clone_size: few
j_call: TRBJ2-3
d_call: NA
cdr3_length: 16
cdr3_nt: TGTGCCAGCAGCACAAGTCCGGGGGGCTCCCCGGATACGCAGTATTTT
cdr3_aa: CASSTSPGGSPDTQYF

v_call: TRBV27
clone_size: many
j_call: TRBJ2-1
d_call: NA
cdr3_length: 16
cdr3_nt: TGTGCCAGCAGTTTTGAAGCCGACAGGACCTACAATGAGCAGTTCTTC
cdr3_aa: CASSFEADRTYNEQFF

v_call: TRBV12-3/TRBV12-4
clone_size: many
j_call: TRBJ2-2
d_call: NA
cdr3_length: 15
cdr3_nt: TGTGCCAGCAGTAACCCCACAGGGAATGCCGGGGAGCTGTTTTTT
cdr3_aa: CASSNPTGNAGELFF

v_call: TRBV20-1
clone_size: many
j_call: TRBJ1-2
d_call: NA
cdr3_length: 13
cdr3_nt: TGCAGTGCTAGAGATCCCTATCGCAAAGGCTACACCTTC
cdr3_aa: CSARDPYRKGYTF

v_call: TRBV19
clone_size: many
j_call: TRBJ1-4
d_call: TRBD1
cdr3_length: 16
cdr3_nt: TGTGCCAGTAGTTCCTGGACAGGGGGCACTAATGAAAAACTGTTTTTT
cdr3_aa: CASSSWTGGTNEKLFF

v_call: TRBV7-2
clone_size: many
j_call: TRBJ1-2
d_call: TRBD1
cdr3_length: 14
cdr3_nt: TGTGCCAGCACCCGTCAACAGGGGGCCGGGGGCTACACCTTC
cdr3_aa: CASTRQQGAGGYTF

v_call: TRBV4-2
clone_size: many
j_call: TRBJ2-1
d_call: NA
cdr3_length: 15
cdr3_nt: TGTGCCAGCAGCCCCGGACGGATCCTGGGTTATGAGCAGTTCTTC
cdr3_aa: CASSPGRILGYEQFF

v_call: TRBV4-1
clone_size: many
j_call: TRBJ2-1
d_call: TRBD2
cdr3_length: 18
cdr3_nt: TGCGCCAGCAGCCATCCAGGAATGGGCGGGGGAACCTACAATGAGCAGTTCTTC
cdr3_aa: CASSHPGMGGGTYNEQFF

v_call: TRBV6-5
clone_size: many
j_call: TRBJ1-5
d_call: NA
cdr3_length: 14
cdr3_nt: TGTGCCAGCAGTTACGCCCAGATCAATCAGCCCCAGCATTTT
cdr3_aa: CASSYAQINQPQHF

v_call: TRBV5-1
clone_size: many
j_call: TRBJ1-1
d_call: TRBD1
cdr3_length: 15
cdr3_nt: TGCGCCAGCAGCTCGGACAGGGTATTGCACACTGAAGCTTTCTTT
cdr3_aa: CASSSDRVLHTEAFF

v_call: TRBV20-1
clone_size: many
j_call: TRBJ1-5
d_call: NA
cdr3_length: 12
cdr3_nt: TGCAGTGCTGAGGGCAGCAATCAGCCCCAGCATTTT
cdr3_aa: CSAEGSNQPQHF

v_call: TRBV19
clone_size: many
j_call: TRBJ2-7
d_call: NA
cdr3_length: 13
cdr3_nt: TGTGCCAGTAGTATAGGGCGGGGCTACGAGCAGTACTTC
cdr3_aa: CASSIGRGYEQYF

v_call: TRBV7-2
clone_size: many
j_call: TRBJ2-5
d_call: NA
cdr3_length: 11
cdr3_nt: TGTGCCAGCAGCCCCTGGGAGACCCAGTACTTC
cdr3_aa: CASSPWETQYF

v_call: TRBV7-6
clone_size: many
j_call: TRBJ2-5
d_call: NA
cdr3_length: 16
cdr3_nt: TGTGCCAGCAGCTTTTACTCGGGACAAACTCAAGAGACCCAGTACTTC
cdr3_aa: CASSFYSGQTQETQYF

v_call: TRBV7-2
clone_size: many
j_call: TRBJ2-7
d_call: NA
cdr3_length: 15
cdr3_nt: TGTGCCAGCAGCTCCACGACGGAGAACTCCTACGAGCAGTACTTC
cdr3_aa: CASSSTTENSYEQYF

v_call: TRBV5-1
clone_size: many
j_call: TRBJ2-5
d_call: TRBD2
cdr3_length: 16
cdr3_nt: TGCGCCAGCAGCTTGGTTAGCGGGGGGAATCAAGAGACCCAGTACTTC
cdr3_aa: CASSLVSGGNQETQYF

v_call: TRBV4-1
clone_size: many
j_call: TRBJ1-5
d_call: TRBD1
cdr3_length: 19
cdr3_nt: TGCGCCAGCAGCCATCGTGCCGGGACAGGGGGGCTTGGGAATCAGCCCCAGCATTTT
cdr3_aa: CASSHRAGTGGLGNQPQHF

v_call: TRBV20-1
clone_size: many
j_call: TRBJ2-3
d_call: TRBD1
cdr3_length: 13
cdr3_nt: TGCAGTGCCCCGACAGGGAACACAGATACGCAGTATTTT
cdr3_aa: CSAPTGNTDTQYF

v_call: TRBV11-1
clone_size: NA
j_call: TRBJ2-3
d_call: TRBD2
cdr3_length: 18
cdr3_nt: TGTGCCAGCAGCATCTCGGGACTAGCGGGGGGCGGTACAGATACGCAGTATTTT
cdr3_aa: CASSISGLAGGGTDTQYF

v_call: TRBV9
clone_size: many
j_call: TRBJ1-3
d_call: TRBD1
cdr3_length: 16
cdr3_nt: TGTGCCAGCAGCCCGACACCGGGACAGGATAGGGACACCATATATTTT
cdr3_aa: CASSPTPGQDRDTIYF

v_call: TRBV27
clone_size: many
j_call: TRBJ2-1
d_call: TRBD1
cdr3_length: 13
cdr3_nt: TGTGCCAGCAGTCCCGGACAGGGTACTGAGCAGTTCTTC
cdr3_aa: CASSPGQGTEQFF

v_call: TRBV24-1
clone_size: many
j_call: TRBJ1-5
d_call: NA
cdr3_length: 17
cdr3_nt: TGTGCCACCAGTGATTTGCTAGGGCGGTCTTACAATCAGCCCCAGCATTTT
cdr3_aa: CATSDLLGRSYNQPQHF